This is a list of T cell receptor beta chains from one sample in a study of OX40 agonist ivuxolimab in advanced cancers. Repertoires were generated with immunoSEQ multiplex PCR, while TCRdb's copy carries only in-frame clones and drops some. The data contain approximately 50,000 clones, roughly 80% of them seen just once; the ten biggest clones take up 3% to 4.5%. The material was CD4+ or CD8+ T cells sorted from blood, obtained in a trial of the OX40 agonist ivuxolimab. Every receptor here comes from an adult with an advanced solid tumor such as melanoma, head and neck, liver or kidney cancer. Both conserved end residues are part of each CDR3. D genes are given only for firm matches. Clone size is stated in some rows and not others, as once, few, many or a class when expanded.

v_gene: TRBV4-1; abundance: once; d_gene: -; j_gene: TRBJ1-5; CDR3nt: TGCGCCAGCAGCAAACAAGATGGGCCGCTGCCCCAGCATTTT; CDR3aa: CASSKQDGPLPQHF
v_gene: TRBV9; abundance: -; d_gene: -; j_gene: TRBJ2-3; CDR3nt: TGTGCCAGCAGCGGTTTGGGATACACAGATACGCAGTATTTT; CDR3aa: CASSGLGYTDTQYF
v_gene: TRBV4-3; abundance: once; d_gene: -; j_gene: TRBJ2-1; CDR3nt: TGCGCCAGCAGCCTAGGGCCCGGGTCTGATAGGCAGTTCTTC; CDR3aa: CASSLGPGSDRQFF
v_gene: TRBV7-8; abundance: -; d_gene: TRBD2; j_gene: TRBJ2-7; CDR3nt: TGTGCCAGCAGCCCCTATCGACTAGCGGCGGGTTACGAGCAGTACTTC; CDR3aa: CASSPYRLAAGYEQYF
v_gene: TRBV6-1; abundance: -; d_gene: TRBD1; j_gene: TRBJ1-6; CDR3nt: TGTGCCAGCAGTGAATTTGGGACAGGGGTTATGGGCCCCAATTCACCCCTCCACTTT; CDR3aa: CASSEFGTGVMGPNSPLHF
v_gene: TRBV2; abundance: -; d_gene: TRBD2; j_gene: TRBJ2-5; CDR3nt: TGTGCCAGCAGCGGGACTAGCGGGGGGTACCAAGAGACCCAGTACTTC; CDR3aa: CASSGTSGGYQETQYF
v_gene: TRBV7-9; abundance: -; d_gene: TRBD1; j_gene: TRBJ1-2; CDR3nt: TGTGCCAGCAGCGCGTCCCTACAGGGGGATTTCTATGGCTACACCTTC; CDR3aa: CASSASLQGDFYGYTF
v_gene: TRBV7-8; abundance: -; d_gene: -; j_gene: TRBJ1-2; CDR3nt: TGTGCCAGCAGCCTGGGGCCGATCTATGGCTACACCTTC; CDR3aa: CASSLGPIYGYTF
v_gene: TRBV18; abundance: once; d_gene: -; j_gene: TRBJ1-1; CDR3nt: TGTGCCAGCTCACCACGGTTCGAGACGAACACTGAAGCTTTCTTT; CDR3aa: CASSPRFETNTEAFF
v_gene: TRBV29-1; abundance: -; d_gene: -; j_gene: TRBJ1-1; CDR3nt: TGCAGCGTCGTGGGGGCAGGGTTGGACACTGAAGCTTTCTTT; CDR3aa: CSVVGAGLDTEAFF
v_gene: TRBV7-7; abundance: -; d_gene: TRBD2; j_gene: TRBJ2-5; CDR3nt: TGTGCTAGCAGCTTCGGACTAGCGGGGGGGCGAGAGACCCAGTACTTC; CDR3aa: CASSFGLAGGRETQYF
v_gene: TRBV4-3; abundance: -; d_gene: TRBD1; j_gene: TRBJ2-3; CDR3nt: TGCGCCAGCAGCCAAGGACAGGGGGAGACAGATACGCAGTATTTT; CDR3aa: CASSQGQGETDTQYF
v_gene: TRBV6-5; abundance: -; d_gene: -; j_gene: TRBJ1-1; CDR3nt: TGTGCCAGCACCCCGGACCCCGGCACTGAAGCTTTCTTT; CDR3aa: CASTPDPGTEAFF
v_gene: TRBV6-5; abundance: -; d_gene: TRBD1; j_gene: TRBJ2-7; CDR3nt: TGTGCCAGCAGTTCCGCCGGGACAGGGTTATACGAGCAGTACTTC; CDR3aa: CASSSAGTGLYEQYF
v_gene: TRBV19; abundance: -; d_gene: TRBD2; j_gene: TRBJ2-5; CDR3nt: TGTGCCAGTAGGATCCATAGCGGGGGGCAGGAGACCCAGTACTTC; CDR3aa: CASRIHSGGQETQYF
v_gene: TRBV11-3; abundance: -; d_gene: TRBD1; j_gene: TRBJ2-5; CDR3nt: TGTGCCAGCAGCTTAGGGGGCCAGACAGGGCCAGAGACCCAGTACTTC; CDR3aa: CASSLGGQTGPETQYF
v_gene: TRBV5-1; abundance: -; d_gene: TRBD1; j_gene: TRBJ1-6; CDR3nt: TGCGCCCCTTCACCTCGGGTACCGGGACAGACTAATTCACCCCTCCACTTT; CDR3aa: CAPSPRVPGQTNSPLHF
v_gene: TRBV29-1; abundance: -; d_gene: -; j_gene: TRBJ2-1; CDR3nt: TGCAGCGGCAGGGCCAATGAGCAGTTCTTC; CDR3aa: CSGRANEQFF
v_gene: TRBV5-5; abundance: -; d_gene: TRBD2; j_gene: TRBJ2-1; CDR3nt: TGTGCCAGCAGCTTGGGACTAGCGGTCTACAATGAGCAGTTCTTC; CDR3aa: CASSLGLAVYNEQFF
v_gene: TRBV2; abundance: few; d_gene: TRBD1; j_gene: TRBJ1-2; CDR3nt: TGTGCCAGCAGTGAAGGGACAGGGGAGGGCGGCTACACCTTC; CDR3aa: CASSEGTGEGGYTF
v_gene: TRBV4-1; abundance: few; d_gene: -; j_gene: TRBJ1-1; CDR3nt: TGCGCCAGCAGCCAAGACGGTTGGGAGGGAGCTTTCTTT; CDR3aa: CASSQDGWEGAFF
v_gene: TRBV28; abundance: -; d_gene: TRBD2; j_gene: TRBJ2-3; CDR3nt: TGTGCCAGCAGTTCGGGACTAGCGGGGAGCTTACTTCGGGATACGCAGTATTTT; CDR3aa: CASSSGLAGSLLRDTQYF
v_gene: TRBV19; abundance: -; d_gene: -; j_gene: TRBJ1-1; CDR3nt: TGTGCCAGTAGGTTTACAGGGCAGAACACTGAAGCTTTCTTT; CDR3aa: CASRFTGQNTEAFF
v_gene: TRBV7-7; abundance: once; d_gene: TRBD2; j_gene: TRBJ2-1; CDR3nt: TGTGCTAGCAGCTTAGGCCCCGTCGGCGGGGGTTCCTACAATGAGCAGTTCTTC; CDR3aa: CASSLGPVGGGSYNEQFF